Presented here are 29 T cell receptor beta chains from one specimen sequenced in a study of OX40 agonist ivuxolimab in advanced cancers. The protocol was immunoSEQ multiplex PCR, while the TCRdb copy is restricted to in-frame clones and leaves out a portion. The sample has 65,000 to 80,000 clones; about 89% are singletons. The sample was CD4+ or CD8+ T cells sorted from blood, taken in a trial of the OX40 agonist ivuxolimab. All receptors derive from an adult with an advanced solid tumor such as melanoma, head and neck, liver or kidney cancer.

The chain employs TRBV14 and TRBJ2-5; D is undetermined. Per the germline V gene, CDR1 is SGHDN and CDR2 is FVKESK. This CDR3 is 15 amino acids long. V was clipped by 0 bases and J by 0 bases, with 8 bases between them. CDR3 in DNA: TGTGCCAGCAGCCAAGATATCGGCAACCAAGAGACCCAGTACTTC. Translating it yields CASSQDIGNQETQYF.

The chain recombines TRBV5-8 with TRBJ1-4, with TRBD1 as a possible D gene (5 bases). V lost 4 bases and J 2 bases, leaving 24 bases between the germline ends. Germline V CDR1 and CDR2: SGHTS, YDEGEE. The CDR3 length is 19 residues. CDR3 sequence (DNA): TGTGCCAGCAGCCACGCTCATGTCAGCTCGGGACCGACTAATGAAAAACTGTTTTTT. This sequence encodes CASSHAHVSSGPTNEKLFF.

The genes are TRBV21-1 and TRBJ1-2. TRBV21-1 is deemed a pseudogene. This CDR3 comprises 16 residues. The CDR3 DNA sequence: TGTGCCAGCAGCAAGTCCTGCCGGGACCGAGACTATGGCTACACCTTC. This gives the protein CASSKSCRDRDYGYTF.

The chain employs TRBV23-1 and TRBJ1-1; 9 positions agree with TRBD1. TRBV23-1 is an ORF, with its function uncertain. V lost 2 bases, J lost 2 bases, and 6 bases stayed unmatched. The CDR3 runs 16 residues. The CDR3 region is CASSQNGTGFNTEAFF. The DNA for the CDR3 is TGCGCCAGCAGTCAAAACGGGACAGGGTTCAACACTGAAGCTTTCTTT.

The CDR3 reads CASSLGVVAEKLFF. DNA of the CDR3: TGTGCCAGCAGCTTAGGGGTTGTGGCTGAAAAACTGTTTTTT. J is TRBJ1-4 and V is TRBV7-9, with no clear D. Germline assignment: CDR1 SEHNR and CDR2 FQNEAQ (reference sequence). V was pared by 1 base and J by 7 bases, with 10 bases between. This CDR3 is 14 amino acids long. The entire variable domain, with the rest obtained from reference TRBV7-9 and TRBJ1-4, is as follows: DTGVSQNPRHKITKRGQNVTFRCDPISEHNRLYWYRQTLGQGPEFLTYFQNEAQLEKSRLLSDRFSAERPKGSFSTLEIQRTEQGDSAMYLCASSLGVVAEKLFFGSGTQLSVL.

The chain employs TRBV7-2 and TRBJ1-1; perhaps TRBD1 as D (6 bases). This CDR3 contains 12 residues. The germline gives CDR1 SGHTA, CDR2 FQGNSA. V gave up 2 bases and J gave up 12 bases, with 13 bases separating them. This CDR3 is CASSLRGGYPFF. CDR3 sequence (DNA): TGTGCCAGCAGCTTAAGGGGGGGCTATCCTTTCTTT.

Concerning this clone: At the DNA level, this CDR3 is encoded by other sequences in the same sample as well. This sequence joins TRBV28 and TRBJ2-7; D ambiguous. The CDR3 loop spans 11 amino acids. The germline V and J ends were trimmed by 2 bases and 2 bases, with 1 base remaining between them. CDR1 and CDR2 from the germline V gene are MDHEN and SYDVKM. The CDR3 loop reads CASSLTYEQYF. In nucleotides, the CDR3 is TGTGCCAGCAGTTTAACCTACGAGCAGTACTTC.

This clone was counted a single time. This rearrangement joins TRBV7-9 to TRBJ2-1; TRBD2 matches at 11 bases. This CDR3 contains 17 residues. CDR1 is SEHNR, CDR2 FQNEAQ, per germline (reference sequence). J lost 5 bases, V lost 5 bases, and 11 bases had no gene match. The CDR3 is CASSPKSGTSGHNEQFF. CDR3 coding DNA: TGTGCCAGCAGCCCCAAATCCGGGACTAGCGGACACAATGAGCAGTTCTTC. The whole variable domain, remainder taken from reference TRBV7-9 and TRBJ2-1, is DTGVSQNPRHKITKRGQNVTFRCDPISEHNRLYWYRQTLGQGPEFLTYFQNEAQLEKSRLLSDRFSAERPKGSFSTLEIQRTEQGDSAMYLCASSPKSGTSGHNEQFFGPGTRLTVL.

The CDR3 protein is CASSLERGDGYTF. The CDR3 DNA reads as TGTGCCAGCAGCTTAGAACGGGGGGATGGCTACACCTTC. This rearrangement joins TRBV11-3 to TRBJ1-2; a weak D match, TRBD1 (5 bases). In germline, CDR1 is SGHNT, CDR2 YENEEA. Trimming shortened V by 0 bases and J by 6 bases, and 8 bases separated the two germline ends. This CDR3 is 13 amino acids long.

V and J are TRBV18 and TRBJ2-1, with 10 nucleotides matching TRBD2. Germline V gene sequence: CDR1 KGHSH, CDR2 LQKENI. V shed 6 bases, J shed 8 bases, and the junction held 7 bases outside the gene matches. The CDR3 runs to 14 residues. CDR3 sequence (DNA): TGTGCCAGCTCCGAGCGGGGGGGCCGAGATGAGCAGTTCTTC. Translated: CASSERGGRDEQFF.

The chain carries TRBV7-9 and TRBJ2-3; TRBD1 matches at 7 bases. Germline CDR1 is SEHNR and CDR2 is FQNEAQ (reference sequence). V was clipped by 5 bases and J by 2 bases; unmatched bases: 7. This CDR3 region has 15 residues. In DNA form, the CDR3 reads TGTGCCAGCAGCCCTACAGGGGTTAACACAGATACGCAGTATTTT. Its translation is CASSPTGVNTDTQYF. The full variable domain, with the rest looked up from reference TRBV7-9 and TRBJ2-3, is DTGVSQNPRHKITKRGQNVTFRCDPISEHNRLYWYRQTLGQGPEFLTYFQNEAQLEKSRLLSDRFSAERPKGSFSTLEIQRTEQGDSAMYLCASSPTGVNTDTQYFGPGTRLTVL.

The chain employs TRBV4-2 and TRBJ2-7, with 9 positions matching TRBD1. The germline gives CDR1 LGHNA, CDR2 YNFKEQ. V shed 3 bases and J 2 bases; nucleotides not matched to a gene: 5. The CDR3 runs 15 residues. The chain's CDR3 is CASSHDRGRTYEQYF. For the CDR3, the DNA is TGTGCCAGCAGCCATGACAGGGGGAGGACCTACGAGCAGTACTTC.

A single count supports this clone. CDR3 loop: CASIRDPQTTQYF. The CDR3 nucleotides read TGTGCCAGCATTCGGGACCCGCAAACTACCCAGTACTTC. V gene TRBV2 combines with J gene TRBJ2-5; D may correspond to TRBD1 or TRBD2 (5 bases each). The CDR3 covers 13 residues. The germline gives CDR1 SNHLY, CDR2 FYNNEI. Trimming took 7 bases from V and 8 from J, leaving 17 bases between them.

The chain couples TRBV5-1 to TRBJ2-1, with 13 bases matching TRBD2. The germline V gene encodes CDR1 SGHRS and CDR2 YFSETQ. V was pared by 4 bases and J by 7 bases, with 5 bases of the junction left unmatched. The CDR3 loop spans 15 amino acids. The CDR3 protein is CASSGTSGVPNEQFF. CDR3 DNA: TGCGCCAGCAGCGGGACTAGCGGGGTACCAAATGAGCAGTTCTTC.

This sequence joins TRBV30 and TRBJ1-4; no clear D. Germline values: CDR1 GTSNPN, CDR2 SVGIG (reference sequence). The V and J ends lost 1 base and 3 bases respectively, with 6 bases between them. The CDR3 runs 13 residues. The CDR3: CAWSGQPNEKLFF. In nucleotides, the CDR3 is TGTGCCTGGAGTGGGCAGCCTAATGAAAAACTGTTTTTT.

The V gene is TRBV5-1, the J gene TRBJ2-3, with D possibly TRBD1 on 6 matching bases. V lost 4 bases and J lost 2, with 14 bases in between. This CDR3 region has 15 residues. Per the germline V gene, CDR1 is SGHRS and CDR2 is YFSETQ. The CDR3: CASSPAGQLTDTQYF. The CDR3 DNA reads TGCGCCAGCAGCCCGGCTGGACAGCTCACAGATACGCAGTATTTT.

The chain combines TRBV19 with TRBJ1-5; weak D call: TRBD1 (5 bases). The CDR3 has 16 residues. With 0 bases removed from V and 1 base from J, the gap between germline ends came to 10 bases. Looked up from germline, CDR1 is LNHDA and CDR2 is SQIVND (reference sequence). Here the CDR3 reads CASSIDPGGSNQPQHF. DNA of the CDR3: TGTGCCAGTAGTATAGATCCCGGGGGGAGCAATCAGCCCCAGCATTTT.

This rearrangement joins TRBV19 to TRBJ1-2, with 8 bases identical to TRBD1. The trim removed 5 bases at V and 8 bases at J, leaving 10 bases unmatched. Germline CDR1 is LNHDA and CDR2 is SQIVND (reference sequence). This CDR3 region has 14 residues. Here the CDR3 DNA reads TGTGCCAGTAGTCGTATAACCGGGACAGGAGGCTACACCTTC. This codes for CASSRITGTGGYTF.

The V and J genes are TRBV7-9 and TRBJ1-5; maybe TRBD1 (6 bases). Germline CDR1 SEHNR, CDR2 FQNEAQ (reference sequence). Trimming stripped 1 base from V and 7 bases from J, with 8 bases between. This CDR3 is 13 amino acids long. As DNA, the CDR3 is TGTGCCAGCAGCTTAGAAGGGGGGCAGCCCCAGCATTTT. Translating gives CASSLEGGQPQHF.

CDR3 DNA sequence: TGTGCCAGCAGCTTAGGTACAGCGGGGGTTCACGGGGAGCTGTTTTTT. This encodes CASSLGTAGVHGELFF. V and J are TRBV7-2 and TRBJ2-2; 8 bases match TRBD2. This CDR3 contains 16 residues. Trimming removed 1 base from V and 7 bases from J; junction bases left unmatched: 8. The germline gives CDR1 SGHTA, CDR2 FQGNSA.

This clone has just one count. The chain links TRBV19 to TRBJ2-7; 9 nucleotides line up with TRBD1. V shed 5 bases, J shed 5 bases, and the junction held 7 bases outside the gene matches. The CDR3 runs 14 residues. Germline V CDR1 and CDR2: LNHDA, SQIVND (reference sequence). CDR3: CASSYRDRANEQYF. Written as DNA, the CDR3 is TGTGCCAGTAGTTACCGGGACAGGGCGAACGAGCAGTACTTC.

V usage is TRBV4-2 and J usage is TRBJ2-5; TRBD2 matches at 13 bases. The germline gives CDR1 LGHNA, CDR2 YNFKEQ. CDR3 length equals 16 residues. The junction had 2 bases not matched to a gene; V was cut back by 3 bases and J by 1 base. CDR3 protein: CASSHTSGGGQETQYF. In DNA, the CDR3 is TGTGCCAGCAGCCATACTAGCGGGGGGGGCCAAGAGACCCAGTACTTC.

CDR3 sequence (DNA): TGTGCCAGCAGCTTAGATCTCTTAGCGGGAGCCGGGGAGCTGTTTTTT. Its protein is CASSLDLLAGAGELFF. V and J are TRBV11-3 and TRBJ2-2; 9 nucleotides agree with TRBD2. CDR1 SGHNT and CDR2 YENEEA come from the germline V gene. This CDR3 contains 16 residues. The junction had 5 bases not matched to a gene; V was cut back by 0 bases and J by 6 bases.

This chain uses TRBV28 with TRBJ1-5; D is possibly TRBD1 (5 bases). Germline V gives CDR1 MDHEN, CDR2 SYDVKM. Trimming shortened V by 10 bases and J by 5 bases, and 18 bases separated the two germline ends. The CDR3 sequence is 14 residues long. CDR3 nucleotides: TGTGCCACCGGCGGGGCAGCCGGCTATCAGCCCCAGCATTTT. Encoded protein: CATGGAAGYQPQHF.

This chain joins TRBV11-2 and TRBJ2-7; the match to TRBD2 covers 9 bases. The length of the CDR3 is 16 residues. Germline-derived CDR1 and CDR2 are SGHAT and FQNNGV. Trimming cost V 3 bases and J 3 bases; bases outside gene matches: 9. CDR3 sequence (DNA): TGTGCCAGCAGCTTCTCCGGCATGCGGGAGGGCTACGAGCAGTACTTC. Protein product: CASSFSGMREGYEQYF.

This chain links TRBV5-4 with TRBJ2-7; tentatively, D is TRBD1 (6 bases). The CDR3 extends over 13 amino acids. Germline V lookup: CDR1 SGHNT, CDR2 YYREEE (reference sequence). V lost 3 bases and J lost 5, with 12 bases in between. DNA for the CDR3: TGTGCCAGCAGCTGGCAACAGGGAGACGAGCAGTACTTC. Protein product: CASSWQQGDEQYF.

This chain connects TRBV15 to TRBJ2-4, with no clear D. Germline-derived CDR1 and CDR2 are LNHNV and YYDKDF (reference sequence). The CDR3 runs to 15 residues. The V and J ends lost 2 bases and 5 bases respectively, with 13 bases between them. CDR3 loop: CATSRFGDLENIQYF. The CDR3, as DNA: TGTGCCACCAGCAGATTTGGTGACCTCGAAAACATTCAGTACTTC.

Regarding this clone: Mismatch with germline at one junction end may stem from a read error. This chain links TRBV5-1 with TRBJ2-2; either TRBD1 or TRBD2 may fit D (6 bases each). The CDR3 extends over 14 amino acids. CDR1 and CDR2 (germline): SGHRS, YFSETQ. The CDR3 loop is CASSSGQDTGGLFF. As DNA, the CDR3 is TGCGCCAGCAGCTCGGGACAAGACACCGGGGGGCTGTTTTTT.

The J gene is TRBJ1-2, the V gene TRBV5-4; 10 positions match TRBD1. CDR3 length equals 17 residues. CDR1 and CDR2 from the germline V gene are SGHNT and YYREEE (reference sequence). J gave up 7 bases and V 2 bases, and 14 bases lay outside the gene matches. The CDR3 here is CASSFGTGVFLSSGYTF. The CDR3 DNA reads as TGTGCCAGCAGCTTCGGGACAGGGGTCTTTTTGAGTAGTGGCTACACCTTC.